This TCR beta chain was sequenced in a study of cytomegalovirus exposure and HLA in healthy donors. The study, taken as a whole, reports: A cluster of highly shared sequence variants was likely a sequencing artifact.

It was with 60 Vbeta and 13 Jbeta primers that the PCR ran. Authors' data handling: Counted up in a later analysis, unique TCR beta chains came to approximately 77 million, with about 10 million shared. The table came from immunoSEQ multiplex PCR; TCRdb's copy has only in-frame clones and leaves some out. V and J calls and clone size are given by that table; D and trimming were obtained from the DNA. Here the sample spans 150,000 to 200,000 clones, around 79% being singletons. With respect to this clone: As yet, its antigen is unknown.

The ends were cut back, 3 bases at V and 4 bases at J, with 7 bases in the middle. The CDR3 runs to 13 residues. Looked up from germline, CDR1 is LNHDA and CDR2 is SQIVND (reference sequence). V and J are TRBV19 and TRBJ1-3; D not certain. The sample was PBMCs. The TCR comes from a woman between 45 and 60 years old in good health and CMV-seronegative. Here the CDR3 DNA reads TGTGCCAGTAGTATGTCCGTCGGAAACACCATATATTTT. Its protein is CASSMSVGNTIYF.